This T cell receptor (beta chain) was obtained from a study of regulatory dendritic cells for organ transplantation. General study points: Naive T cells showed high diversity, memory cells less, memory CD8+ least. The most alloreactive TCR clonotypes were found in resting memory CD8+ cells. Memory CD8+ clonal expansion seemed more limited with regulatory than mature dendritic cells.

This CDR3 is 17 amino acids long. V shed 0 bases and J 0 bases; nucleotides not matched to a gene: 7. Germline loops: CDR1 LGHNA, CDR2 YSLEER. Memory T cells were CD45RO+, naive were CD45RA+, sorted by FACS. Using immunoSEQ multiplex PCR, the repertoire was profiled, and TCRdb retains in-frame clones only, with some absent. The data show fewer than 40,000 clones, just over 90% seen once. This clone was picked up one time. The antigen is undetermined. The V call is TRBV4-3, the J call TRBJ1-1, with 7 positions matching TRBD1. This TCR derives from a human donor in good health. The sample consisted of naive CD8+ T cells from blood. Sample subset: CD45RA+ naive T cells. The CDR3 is CASSQEGDRRLNTEAFF. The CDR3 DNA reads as TGCGCCAGCAGCCAAGAAGGGGACAGACGTCTGAACACTGAAGCTTTCTTT.